This T cell receptor (beta chain) was captured by sequencing in a study of human T cells and chemical hapten exposure. This clonotype came up a few times. This sample's treatment: therapeutic diphenylcyclopropenone sensitization with weekly scalp DPC. Separate cDNA molecules received unique molecular identifiers, which the library attached to them. Via MiXCR, TCRdb re-called the reads, giving one row per CDR3 protein. Of roughly 660 distinct CDR3 sequences listed, approximately 53% were seen once; the top ten hold less than 8.5%. Per germline, CDR1 DFQATT and CDR2 SNEGSKA (reference sequence). V lost 1 base and J 4 bases, leaving 8 bases between the germline ends. The CDR3 totals 12 residues.

This chain joins TRBV20-1 and TRBJ2-7; no reliable D call. Sequencing used whole blood, obtained before DPC sensitization or 2, 6, or about 24 weeks after (not recorded which). This sequence was found in an adult with alopecia areata. Some clones in this sample may be carry-over from other donors' samples. This table probably holds off-target reads from a library built for another chain. CDR3: CSARGRVYEQYF. The DNA of the CDR3 is TGCAGTGCTAGAGGGCGCGTATACGAGCAGTACTTC.